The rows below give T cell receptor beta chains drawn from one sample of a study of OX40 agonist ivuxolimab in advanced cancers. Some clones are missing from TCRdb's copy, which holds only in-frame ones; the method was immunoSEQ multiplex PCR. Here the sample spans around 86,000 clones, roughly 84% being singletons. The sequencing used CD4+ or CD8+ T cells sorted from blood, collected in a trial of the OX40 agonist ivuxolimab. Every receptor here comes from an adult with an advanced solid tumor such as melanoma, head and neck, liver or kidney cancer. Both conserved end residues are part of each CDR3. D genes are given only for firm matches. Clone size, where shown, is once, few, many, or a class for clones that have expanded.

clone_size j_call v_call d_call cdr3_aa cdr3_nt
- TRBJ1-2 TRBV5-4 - CASSSQLGGGYTF TGTGCCAGCAGCTCCCAATTGGGGGGTGGCTACACCTTC
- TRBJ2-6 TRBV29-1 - CSVEGLGANVLTF TGCAGCGTTGAAGGGCTAGGGGCCAACGTCCTGACTTTC
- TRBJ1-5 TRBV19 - CASSKGGQGHQPQHF TGTGCCAGTAGTAAAGGAGGGCAGGGTCATCAGCCCCAGCATTTT
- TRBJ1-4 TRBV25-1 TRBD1 CASSFDRAGEEKLFF TGTGCCAGCAGTTTTGACAGGGCAGGAGAAGAAAAACTGTTTTTT
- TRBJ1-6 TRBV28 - CASSLLQGRNSPLHF TGTGCCAGCAGTTTGTTGCAGGGTAGGAATTCACCCCTCCACTTT
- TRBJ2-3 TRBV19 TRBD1 CASSPRDRETDTQYF TGTGCCAGTAGTCCGAGGGACAGGGAAACAGATACGCAGTATTTT
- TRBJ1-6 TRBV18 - CASSPRSWDNSPLHF TGTGCCAGCTCACCACGGTCCTGGGATAATTCACCCCTCCACTTT
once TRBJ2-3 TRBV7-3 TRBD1 CASSPGTATTGTDTQYF TGTGCCAGCAGCCCAGGGACAGCTACGACGGGAACAGATACGCAGTATTTT
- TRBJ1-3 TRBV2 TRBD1 CASSQTGGTGNTIYF TGTGCCAGCAGTCAGACAGGGGGCACTGGAAACACCATATATTTT
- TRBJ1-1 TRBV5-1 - CASSLRGGAGTEAFF TGCGCCAGCAGCTTGAGGGGAGGCGCCGGCACTGAAGCTTTCTTT
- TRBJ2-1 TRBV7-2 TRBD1 CASSRTGNGEQFF TGTGCCAGCAGCCGGACAGGAAACGGTGAGCAGTTCTTC
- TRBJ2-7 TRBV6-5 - CASSYFRNKAYEQYF TGTGCCAGCAGTTACTTCCGGAACAAGGCCTACGAGCAGTACTTC
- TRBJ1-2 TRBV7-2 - CASSAHTGARDGYTF TGTGCCAGCAGCGCCCATACCGGGGCCAGGGACGGCTACACCTTC
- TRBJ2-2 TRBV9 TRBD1 CASSVGTGATGELFF TGTGCCAGCAGCGTAGGGACAGGGGCCACCGGGGAGCTGTTTTTT
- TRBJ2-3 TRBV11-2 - CASSTPGNTQYF TGTGCCAGCAGCACCCCAGGGAATACGCAGTATTTT
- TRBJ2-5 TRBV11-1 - CASSLSGGGETQYF TGTGCCAGCAGCTTATCCGGGGGCGGGGAGACCCAGTACTTC
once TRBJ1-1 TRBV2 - CASRGVTEAFF TGTGCCAGCAGAGGGGTCACTGAAGCTTTCTTT
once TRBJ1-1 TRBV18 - CASSLAPNTEAFF TGTGCCAGCTCCCTCGCCCCGAACACTGAAGCTTTCTTT
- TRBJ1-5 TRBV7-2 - CASSLTAISNQPQHF TGTGCCAGCAGCTTAACCGCGATTAGCAATCAGCCCCAGCATTTT
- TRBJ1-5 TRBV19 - CASSIGRVDQPQHF TGTGCCAGTAGTATCGGCAGGGTGGATCAGCCCCAGCATTTT
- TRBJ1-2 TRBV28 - CASLSGGQSFYGYTF TGTGCCAGTCTGTCGGGGGGCCAAAGTTTCTATGGCTACACCTTC
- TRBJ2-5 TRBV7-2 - CASSLAGRGETQYF TGTGCCAGCAGCTTAGCGGGGCGAGGAGAGACCCAGTACTTC
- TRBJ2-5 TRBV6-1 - CASRKGRRTGETQYF TGTGCCAGCAGAAAAGGACGGCGTACGGGAGAGACCCAGTACTTC
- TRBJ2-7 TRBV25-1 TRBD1 CASSESRPGQRTYEQYF TGTGCCAGCAGTGAATCCCGGCCGGGACAGCGGACCTACGAGCAGTACTTC
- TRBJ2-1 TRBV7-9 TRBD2 CASSSPLAGFHRSYNEQFF TGTGCCAGCAGCTCCCCCTTAGCGGGGTTCCATCGGTCCTACAATGAGCAGTTCTTC
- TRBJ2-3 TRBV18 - CASSPQDSTDTQYF TGTGCCAGCTCACCCCAGGACTCCACAGATACGCAGTATTTT
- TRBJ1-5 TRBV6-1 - CASVKSQFGNQPQHF TGTGCCAGCGTGAAAAGCCAGTTCGGCAATCAGCCCCAGCATTTT
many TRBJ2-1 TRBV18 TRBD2 CASSRSSGGANEQFF TGTGCCAGCTCACGATCTAGCGGGGGGGCGAATGAGCAGTTCTTC
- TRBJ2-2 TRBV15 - CATSLSAADTGELFF TGTGCCACCAGCCTCTCAGCCGCGGACACCGGGGAGCTGTTTTTT
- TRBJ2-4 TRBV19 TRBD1 CASRQGPKNIQYF TGTGCCAGTCGACAGGGGCCCAAAAACATTCAGTACTTC
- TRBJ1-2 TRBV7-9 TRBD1 CASSPGQGIGYTF TGTGCCAGTAGTCCGGGACAGGGTATCGGCTACACCTTC
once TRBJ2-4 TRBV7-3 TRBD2 CASSLSWASGGDILLAKNIQYF TGTGCCAGCAGCTTATCCTGGGCTAGCGGGGGAGACATACTCCTAGCCAAAAACATTCAGTACTTC
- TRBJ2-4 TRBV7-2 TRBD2 CASSLEAGVKNIQYF TGTGCCAGCAGCTTAGAAGCGGGGGTTAAAAACATTCAGTACTTC
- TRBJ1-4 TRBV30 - CAWSPMGEKLFF TGTGCCTGGAGCCCTATGGGGGAAAAACTGTTTTTT
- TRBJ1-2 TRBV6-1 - CASTPGGYGYTF TGTGCCAGCACCCCGGGGGGGTATGGCTACACCTTC
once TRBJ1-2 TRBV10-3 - CAISDWLEDGYTF TGTGCCATCAGTGATTGGCTAGAGGATGGCTACACCTTC
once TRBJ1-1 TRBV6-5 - CASVWDTEAFF TGTGCCAGCGTCTGGGACACTGAAGCTTTCTTT
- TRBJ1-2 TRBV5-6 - CASSWSTGLYGYTF TGTGCCAGCAGCTGGTCTACGGGCCTCTATGGCTACACCTTC
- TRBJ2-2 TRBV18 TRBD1 CASSPPGQDTGELFF TGTGCCAGCTCACCTCCGGGACAGGACACCGGGGAGCTGTTTTTT
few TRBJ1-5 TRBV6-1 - CASKTFNQPQHF TGTGCCAGCAAGACGTTCAATCAGCCCCAGCATTTT
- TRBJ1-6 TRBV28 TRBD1 CASTWDSLGNSPLHF TGTGCCAGCACCTGGGACAGCCTTGGGAATTCACCCCTCCACTTT
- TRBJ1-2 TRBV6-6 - CASSYGQEYGYTF TGTGCCAGCAGTTACGGCCAGGAGTATGGCTACACCTTC
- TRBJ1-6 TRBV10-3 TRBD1 CATGQGESYNSPLHF TGTGCCACCGGACAGGGTGAGTCCTATAATTCACCCCTCCACTTT
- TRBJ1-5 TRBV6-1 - CASSAREDQPQHF TGTGCCAGCAGTGCACGAGAAGATCAGCCCCAGCATTTT
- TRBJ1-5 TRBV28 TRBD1 CASSSRDRARRPIVYSNQPQHF TGTGCCAGCAGTTCACGGGACAGGGCGCGACGACCGATTGTATATAGCAATCAGCCCCAGCATTTT
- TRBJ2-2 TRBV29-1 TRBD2 CSVASGGEWSLGELFF TGCAGCGTGGCTAGCGGGGGGGAGTGGTCGCTCGGGGAGCTGTTTTTT
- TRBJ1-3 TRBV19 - CASSRGNSGNTIYF TGTGCCAGTAGCCGCGGGAACTCTGGAAACACCATATATTTT
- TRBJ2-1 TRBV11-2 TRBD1 CASSSMGTDYNEQFF TGTGCCAGCAGCTCTATGGGGACAGACTACAATGAGCAGTTCTTC
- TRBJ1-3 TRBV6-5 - CASSYSGRRGNTIYF TGTGCCAGCAGTTACAGCGGGCGAAGGGGAAACACCATATATTTT
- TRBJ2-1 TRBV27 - CASSPGTPSSYNEQFF TGTGCCAGCAGTCCCGGGACTCCAAGCTCCTACAATGAGCAGTTCTTC
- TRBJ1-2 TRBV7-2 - CASSETANYGYTF TGTGCCAGCAGCGAGACAGCTAACTATGGCTACACCTTC